What follows is one T cell receptor (beta chain) and its context. Its antigen is still unknown. No clone much larger than this one lies a single base away; base qualities are absent. The iRepertoire nested amplicon-rescue multiplex PCR (arm-PCR) platform was used to amplify TCR alpha and beta CDR3 regions from RNA. The input for one-step reverse transcription and amplification was about 85-400 ng of tissue mRNA or PBMC total RNA. Following bead purification, Illumina adapters were added by a secondary multiplex PCR, and libraries between 200 and 400 bp were gel-purified. Libraries carried internal 6-nucleotide barcodes used for demultiplexing. Sequencing of the libraries was done on an Illumina MiSeq using 2x220 or 2x250 nucleotide paired-end reads. On the authors' methods: Paired reads were merged using FLASH 1.2.11 and were aligned to the GRCh37 human genome using BWA-MEM, after which TRA and TRB reads were extracted. An IMGT-derived reference of cassette sequences and CDR3 motifs, with pseudogenes included, was used for V and J assignment. Reads were translated in three frames, and productive CDR3s were defined as those with a C...FGXG motif and no stop codons. Unique combinations of V-J cassette pair and CDR3 amino acid sequence were defined as clonotypes. Hamming distance filtering was applied to reads, with thresholds set by the sequence error rate of each sample in mapped regions. Using fastp trimming at Q25 and MiXCR clonotype assembly, TCRdb reanalyzed the public sequencing data and kept in-frame beta chains. CDR3 protein sequences are deduplicated, and each keeps its most common genes and DNA. In this record, the V and J calls reflect TCRdb's handling and not the investigators' own analysis. Within this sample are 170,000 or so distinct CDR3 sequences, with under 55% of them counted one time only. The leading ten clones occupy 4% to 6.5% of the sample.

The sample originates from a study of glioma-infiltrating T cells (dated by TCRdb to between 2015 and 2016). With regard to the full study: Glioma tissue, non-neoplastic brain tissue and matched peripheral blood mononuclear cells were used as sources from which TCR alpha- and beta-chain repertoires were sequenced. To measure how far tissue and blood T-cell populations diverged, each tissue-infiltrating repertoire was compared against the peripheral blood repertoire of the same patient. Three low-grade glioma patients, 7 or 8 primary glioblastoma patients and three non-glioma patients contributing non-neoplastic brain tissue were included in the paired cohort. Study-wide findings and limitations: Very few CDR3 sequences were found to be shared between tissue and blood, and this scarcity was attributed to high CDR3 diversity and limited sampling. VJ-independent divergence between tissue and blood was lower than expected in non-neoplastic patients but higher than expected in all gliomas, particularly low-grade gliomas. Small numbers underpinned the group comparisons: about 8 glioblastoma patients, three low-grade glioma patients and three non-neoplastic patients.

The CDR3 runs 13 amino acids, cysteine and phenylalanine included. Only CDR3 DNA is held: 39 bases, read in frame from base 1. At the junction V is shortened by 8 bases and J by 3 bases, with 13 bases in between. CDR1 is given as LNHDA and CDR2 as SQIVND, both from the germline V gene (reference sequence). The receptor's source is a human donor with low-grade glioma or glioblastoma, undergoing nonglioma brain surgery, or in good health (not recorded which). Sequenced material: glioma tissue, nonneoplastic brain tissue, or PBMCs (not recorded which). The chain employs TRBV19 and TRBJ1-2; tentative D gene TRBD1, with 5 bases matching. The CDR3 protein is CASGTGVYYGYTF. The DNA sequence is given as TGTGCCAGTGGGACTGGAGTCTACTATGGCTACACCTTC.